This T cell receptor beta chain originates from a study of vaccination effects on CD4 cells after COVID-19. With the ViraFEST assay, the study expanded antigen-specific CD4+ T cells using viral peptide pools, then sequenced them. Researchers isolated CD4+ T cells once approximately eleven days of culture had elapsed. Vaccinated participants had no history of SARS-CoV-2 infection and tested negative for nucleocapsid antibodies. Per the germline V gene, CDR1 is LNHDA and CDR2 is SQIVND (reference sequence). The CDR3 is 14 residues long. Trimming cost V 3 bases and J 6 bases, with 13 bases left between them. Method: immunoSEQ multiplex PCR; TCRdb's copy keeps in-frame clones and lacks some. In the table there are roughly 41,000 clones, roughly 62% of which are singletons. Concerning this clone itself: As yet, its antigen is unknown.

This chain connects TRBV19 to TRBJ2-3; weak D call: TRBD1 (5 bases). Specimen: CD4+ T cells from PBMCs cultured with HCoV-OC43 spike peptides, collected before COVID-19 vaccination. The subset here: HCoV-OC43 spike overlapping peptide pool stimulation. This clonotype was obtained from a human donor who received a COVID-19 vaccine. The CDR3 is CASSIDRGFDTQYF. In DNA, the CDR3 is TGTGCCAGTAGTATTGATAGGGGCTTCGATACGCAGTATTTT. Supplemented by reference TRBV19 and TRBJ2-3, the full variable domain reads DGGITQSPKYLFRKEGQNVTLSCEQNLNHDAMYWYRQDPGQGLRLIYYSQIVNDFQKGDIAEGYSVSREKKESFPLTVTSAQKNPTAFYLCASSIDRGFDTQYFGPGTRLTVL.